This TCR beta chain emerged from a study of T-cell reconstitution after alpha-beta-depleted transplantation in children. Unique molecular identifiers were built into the TCRbeta library. TCRdb re-analysed the PCR reads in MiXCR, keeping a single row per CDR3 protein. Seen here are 250,000 to 350,000 distinct CDR3 sequences, almost 10% observed once, and the top ten hold roughly a tenth. This clonotype was picked up many times. V was trimmed by 0 bases and J by 6 bases, leaving 3 bases between them. CDR3 length equals 12 residues. The germline V gene has CDR1 SGHRS and CDR2 YFSETQ. The TCR sequence derives from a human donor who donated a stem cell graft to a child with SCID. The sequenced sample was PBMCs from the stem cell graft donor, obtained from the stem cell graft. The chain carries TRBV5-1 and TRBJ2-2; D remains unclear. The CDR3 bases are TGCGCCAGCAGCTTGGTCGCCGGGGAGCTGTTTTTT. Residues: CASSLVAGELFF.